The rows below give T cell receptor beta chains drawn from one sample of a study of Ad26.COV2.S vaccination and SARS-CoV-2 variants. Produced via immunoSEQ multiplex PCR; TCRdb's table is partial and in-frame only. This table holds some 500,000 clones, roughly 89% found once. The sample in question was peripheral blood, obtained in a trial of Ad26.COV2.S vaccine versus placebo. Receptors were obtained from a person between 18 and 65 years old who received the Ad26.COV2.S COVID-19 vaccine or a placebo. Both conserved end residues are part of each CDR3. Fields, in order: D gene, clone size, V gene, J gene, CDR3 DNA, CDR3 protein. D genes are given only for firm matches. The listing skips clone size in some rows; elsewhere it reads once, few, many or a size class.

>-|-|TRBV5-1|TRBJ2-3
TGCGCCAGCTGGGACTGGGGAGATACGCAGTATTTT
CASWDWGDTQYF
>-|-|TRBV28|TRBJ1-2
TGTGCCAGCAGTTTGGAAGGATTTAGGGGGAGTGTCTGCGTCTTC
CASSLEGFRGSVCVF
>-|many|TRBV7-9|TRBJ1-3
TGTGCCACAGAATCGGGGGGTTACTTCTCTGGAAACACCATATATTTT
CATESGGYFSGNTIYF
>-|-|TRBV18|TRBJ1-5
TGTGCCAGCTCACCACTTTTGGAAACTGGCCAGCCCCAGCATTTT
CASSPLLETGQPQHF
>TRBD1|-|TRBV5-6|TRBJ1-2
TGTGCCAGCAGCACATCGGGACAGGGGTACTATGGCTACACCTTC
CASSTSGQGYYGYTF
>-|once|TRBV10-3|TRBJ2-1
TGTGCCATCAGGCCGAGACAGAATTACAATGAGCAGTTCTTC
CAIRPRQNYNEQFF
>TRBD1|-|TRBV5-4|TRBJ2-3
TGTGCCAGCAGCCCGGACAGGACAGATACGCAGTATTTT
CASSPDRTDTQYF
>TRBD1|few|TRBV11-3|TRBJ1-1
TGTGCCAGCAGCATTAGACAGGGTGACACTGAAGCTTTCTTT
CASSIRQGDTEAFF
>TRBD1|-|TRBV10-2|TRBJ1-1
TGCGCCAGCAGTGTACTGGGACAGGGGCTTGTCGGGGACACTGAAGCTTTCTTT
CASSVLGQGLVGDTEAFF
>-|-|TRBV7-9|TRBJ1-1
TGTGCCAGCAGCTTACGTAAGGAAAGGGAGGCTTTCTTT
CASSLRKEREAFF
>TRBD1|-|TRBV4-2|TRBJ2-3
TGTGCCAGCAGCCTAATGACAGGGGAAGATACGCAGTATTTT
CASSLMTGEDTQYF
>-|-|TRBV28|TRBJ2-5
TGTGCCAGCAGTTTGAACGGAGAGACCCAGTACTTC
CASSLNGETQYF
>-|-|TRBV10-3|TRBJ1-2
TGTGCCATCAGTGAGGGGGGCAGGCCAAACTATGGCTACACCTTC
CAISEGGRPNYGYTF